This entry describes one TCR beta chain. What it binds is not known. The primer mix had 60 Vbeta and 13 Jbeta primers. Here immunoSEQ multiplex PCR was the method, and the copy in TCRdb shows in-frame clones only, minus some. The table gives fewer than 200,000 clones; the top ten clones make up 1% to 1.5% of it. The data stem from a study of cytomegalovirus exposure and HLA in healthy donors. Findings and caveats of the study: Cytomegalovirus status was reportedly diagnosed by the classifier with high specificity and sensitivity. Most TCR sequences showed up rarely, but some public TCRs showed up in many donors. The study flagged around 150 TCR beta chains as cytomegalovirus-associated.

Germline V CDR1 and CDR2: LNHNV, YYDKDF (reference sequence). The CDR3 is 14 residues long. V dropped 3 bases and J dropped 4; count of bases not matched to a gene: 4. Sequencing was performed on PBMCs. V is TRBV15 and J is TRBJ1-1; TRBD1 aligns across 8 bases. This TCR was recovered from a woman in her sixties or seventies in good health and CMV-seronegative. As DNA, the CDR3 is TGTGCCACCAGCAGTGAAACAGGGGGCACTGAAGCTTTCTTT. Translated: CATSSETGGTEAFF.